This TCR beta chain came from a study of naive and memory T cell subsets. This clonotype occurred many times. Both TRBC1 and TRBC2 were covered by a beta constant-region primer of two equimolar oligonucleotides. TCRdb reanalysed the UMI-ligation and nested PCR reads using MiXCR and keeps one entry per CDR3 protein. The sample has under 100,000 distinct CDR3 sequences; approximately 6.5% are singletons. This CDR3 contains 15 residues. V trimming: 5 bases; J trimming: 10 bases; junction bases outside the gene matches: 12. Germline CDR1 SGHTA, CDR2 FQGNSA. The TCR comes from a human donor in good health. Sequenced: central memory CD4+ T cells from blood. The rearrangement links TRBV7-2 to TRBJ1-4, with TRBD1 identical over 8 bases. The CDR3 protein is CASSHTGTGGRKLFF. CDR3 bases: TGTGCCAGCAGCCATACCGGGACAGGAGGGAGAAAACTGTTTTTT.